The T cell receptor beta chain under discussion was sequenced for a study of T-cell reconstitution after alpha-beta-depleted transplantation in children (dated by TCRdb to the mid-2010s). About the study as a whole: T-cell immune reconstitution after TCRalphabeta/CD19-depleted allogeneic hematopoietic cell transplantation in children was quantitatively tracked in the study by means of TCR repertoire profiling. General findings and caveats noted by the study authors: Apparently early alphabetaT-cell count recovery about two months after transplant reportedly relied on only several hundred rapidly expanded clones derived from non-depleted graft cells. Over the following months the frequencies of hyperexpanded clones went down, and after one year T-cell counts and TCRbeta diversity were mostly credited to newly produced T cells. In some patients, the high TCRbeta diversity seen at day 60 was put down to recipient T cells and intrathymic progenitors that had survived conditioning.

The treatment or condition label for this specimen denotes: allogeneic hematopoietic cell transplantation with graft depleted of TCRalphabeta T cells and CD19 B cells. TCRalphabeta/CD19-depleted allogeneic hematopoietic cell grafts were given to the transplant recipients, all of whom were children. The CDR3 sequence holds 12 residues, the cysteine and phenylalanine included. Of the read, only the CDR3 DNA is kept; its 36 bases are in frame from base 1. CDR1 and CDR2, looked up from the germline V gene (reference sequence), are SEHNR and FQNEAQ. V was cut back by 11 bases and J by 0 bases, leaving a gap of 9 bases between them. Many counts were recorded for this clonotype. This receptor's antigen is unknown. Base qualities are not at hand, and no much larger clone is one base apart. The library was produced with PCR. Sequencing relied on an Illumina HiSeq 2500. To normalize quantification of the TCRbeta repertoire, the TCR libraries were built with molecular barcoding that relied on unique molecular identifiers. TCRdb's own reprocessing of the public reads used fastp at Q25 and MiXCR and kept productive beta chains. Identical CDR3 proteins give one entry, which carries the most common genes and DNA. The sample table records a few thousand distinct CDR3 sequences; 9.5% to 12% of these occur just once. Of the sample, under 80% is held by the ten largest clones.

The source of this sequence is a patient between 2 and 10 years old who had a stem cell transplant for inherited bone marrow failure, so the T cells may come from the graft donor. This chain joins TRBV7-9 to TRBJ2-3; the D gene could be TRBD1 or TRBD2, each one agreeing over 5 bases. The source material was PBMCs, mostly from graft donor cells, sampled 360 days after TCRalphabeta/CD19-depleted stem cell transplant. The CDR3 protein: CAPGASTDTQYF. DNA sequence: TGTGCCCCCGGGGCTAGCACAGATACGCAGTATTTT.